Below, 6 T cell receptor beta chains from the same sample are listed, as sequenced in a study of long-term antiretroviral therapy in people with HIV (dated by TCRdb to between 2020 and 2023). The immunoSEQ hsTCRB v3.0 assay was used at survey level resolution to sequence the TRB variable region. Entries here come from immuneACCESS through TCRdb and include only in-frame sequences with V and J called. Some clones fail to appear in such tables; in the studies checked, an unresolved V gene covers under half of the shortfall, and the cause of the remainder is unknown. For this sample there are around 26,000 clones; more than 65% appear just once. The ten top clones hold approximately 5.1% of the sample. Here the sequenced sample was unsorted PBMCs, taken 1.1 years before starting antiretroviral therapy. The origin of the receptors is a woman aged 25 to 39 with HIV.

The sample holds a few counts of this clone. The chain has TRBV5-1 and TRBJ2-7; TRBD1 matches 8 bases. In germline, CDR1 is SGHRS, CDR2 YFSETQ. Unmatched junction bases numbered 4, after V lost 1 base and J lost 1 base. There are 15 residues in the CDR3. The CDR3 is CASSLYQGASYEQYF. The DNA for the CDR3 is TGCGCCAGCAGCTTGTACCAGGGGGCATCCTACGAGCAGTACTTC.

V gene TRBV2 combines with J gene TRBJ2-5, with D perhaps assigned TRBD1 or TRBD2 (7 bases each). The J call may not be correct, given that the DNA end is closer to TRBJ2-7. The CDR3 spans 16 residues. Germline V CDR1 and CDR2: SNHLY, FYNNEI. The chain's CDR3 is CASTQGGAGRSYEQYF. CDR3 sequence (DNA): TGTGCCAGCACTCAGGGGGGGGCAGGGAGGTCCTACGAGCAGTACTTC.

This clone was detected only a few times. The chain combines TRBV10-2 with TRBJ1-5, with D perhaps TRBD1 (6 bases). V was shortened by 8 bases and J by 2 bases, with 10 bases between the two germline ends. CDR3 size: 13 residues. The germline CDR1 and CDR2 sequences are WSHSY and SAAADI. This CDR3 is CASGGGGNQPQHF. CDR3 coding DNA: TGCGCCAGCGGAGGGGGAGGCAATCAGCCCCAGCATTTT.

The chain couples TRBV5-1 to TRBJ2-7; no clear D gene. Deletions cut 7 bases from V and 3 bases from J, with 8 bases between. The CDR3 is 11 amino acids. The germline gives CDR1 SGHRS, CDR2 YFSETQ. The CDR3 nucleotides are TGCGCCAGCGGGAACCTCTACGAGCAGTACTTC. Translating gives CASGNLYEQYF.

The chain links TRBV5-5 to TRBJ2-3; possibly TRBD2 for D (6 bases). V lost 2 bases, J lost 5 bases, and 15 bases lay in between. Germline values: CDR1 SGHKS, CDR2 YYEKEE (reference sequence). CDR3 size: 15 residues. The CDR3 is CASSLRGTGRDTQYF. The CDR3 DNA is TGTGCCAGCAGCTTACGAGGGACCGGGAGAGATACGCAGTATTTT.

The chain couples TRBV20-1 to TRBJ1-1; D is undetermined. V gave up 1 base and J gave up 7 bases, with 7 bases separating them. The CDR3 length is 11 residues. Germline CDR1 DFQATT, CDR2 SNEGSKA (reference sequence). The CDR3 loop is CSARVPLEAFF. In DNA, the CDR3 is TGCAGTGCTAGAGTTCCCCTTGAAGCTTTCTTT.